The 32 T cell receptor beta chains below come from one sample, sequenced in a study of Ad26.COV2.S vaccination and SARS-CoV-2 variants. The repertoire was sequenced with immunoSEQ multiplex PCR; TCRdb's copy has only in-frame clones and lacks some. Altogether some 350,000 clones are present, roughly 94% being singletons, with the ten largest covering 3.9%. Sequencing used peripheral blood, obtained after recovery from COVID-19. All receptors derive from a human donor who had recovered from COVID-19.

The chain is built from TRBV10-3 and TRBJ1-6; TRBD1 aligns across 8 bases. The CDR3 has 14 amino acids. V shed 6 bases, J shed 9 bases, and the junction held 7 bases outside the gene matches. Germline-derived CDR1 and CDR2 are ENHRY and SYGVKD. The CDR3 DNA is TGTGCCATCAGGTGGGGACAGGACGGTTCACCCCTCCACTTT. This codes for CAIRWGQDGSPLHF.

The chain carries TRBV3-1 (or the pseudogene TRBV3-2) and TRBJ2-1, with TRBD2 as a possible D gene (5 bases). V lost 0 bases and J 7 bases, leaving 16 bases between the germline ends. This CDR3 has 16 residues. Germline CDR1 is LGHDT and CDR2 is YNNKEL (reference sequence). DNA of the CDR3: TGTGCCAGCAGCCAAGACAGGAGACCATCGGGGAATGAGCAGTTCTTC. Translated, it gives CASSQDRRPSGNEQFF.

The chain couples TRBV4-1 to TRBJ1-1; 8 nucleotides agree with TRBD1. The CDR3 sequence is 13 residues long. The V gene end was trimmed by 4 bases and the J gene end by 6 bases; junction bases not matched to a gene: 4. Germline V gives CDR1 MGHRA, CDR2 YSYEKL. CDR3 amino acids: CASSPTQGAEAFF. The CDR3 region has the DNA TGCGCCAGCAGCCCAACACAGGGGGCTGAAGCTTTCTTT.

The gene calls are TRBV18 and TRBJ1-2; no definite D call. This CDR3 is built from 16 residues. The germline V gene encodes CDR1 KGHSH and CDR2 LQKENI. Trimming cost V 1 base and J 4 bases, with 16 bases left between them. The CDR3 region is CASSPRESSTFYGYTF. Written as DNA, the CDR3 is TGTGCCAGCTCACCACGAGAGTCCTCAACGTTCTATGGCTACACCTTC.

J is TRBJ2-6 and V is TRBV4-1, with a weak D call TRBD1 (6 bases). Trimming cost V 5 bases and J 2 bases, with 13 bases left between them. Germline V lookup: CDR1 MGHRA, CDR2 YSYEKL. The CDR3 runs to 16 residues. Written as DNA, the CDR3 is TGCGCCAGCAGCGTCAGACAGGTCACTGGGGCCAACGTCCTGACTTTC. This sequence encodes CASSVRQVTGANVLTF.

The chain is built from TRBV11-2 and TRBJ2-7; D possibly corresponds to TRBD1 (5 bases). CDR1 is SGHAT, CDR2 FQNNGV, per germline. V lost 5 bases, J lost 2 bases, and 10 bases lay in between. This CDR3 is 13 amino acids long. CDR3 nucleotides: TGTGCCAGCAGCCCCGCAGGGCCCTACGAGCAGTACTTC. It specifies CASSPAGPYEQYF.

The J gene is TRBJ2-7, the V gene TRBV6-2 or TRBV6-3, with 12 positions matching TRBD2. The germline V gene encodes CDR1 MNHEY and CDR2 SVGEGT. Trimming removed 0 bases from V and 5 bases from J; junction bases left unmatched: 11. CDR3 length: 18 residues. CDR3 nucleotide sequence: TGTGCCAGCAGTTACTCGCTAGCGGGGGGGCCAATAACGAACGAGCAGTACTTC. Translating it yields CASSYSLAGGPITNEQYF.

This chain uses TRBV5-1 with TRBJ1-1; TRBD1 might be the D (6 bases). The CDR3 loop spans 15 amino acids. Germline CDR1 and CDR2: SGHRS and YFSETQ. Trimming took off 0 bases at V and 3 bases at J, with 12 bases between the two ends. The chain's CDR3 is CASSLVGRGDTEAFF. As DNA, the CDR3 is TGCGCCAGCAGCTTGGTAGGCAGGGGCGACACTGAAGCTTTCTTT.

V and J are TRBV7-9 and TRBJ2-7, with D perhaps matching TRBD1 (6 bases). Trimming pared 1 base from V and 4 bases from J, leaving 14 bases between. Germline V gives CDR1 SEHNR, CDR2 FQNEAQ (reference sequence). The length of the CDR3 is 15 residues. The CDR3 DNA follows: TGTGCCAGCAGCTTAGGGCCAGGACAGTCATACGAGCAGTACTTC. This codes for CASSLGPGQSYEQYF.

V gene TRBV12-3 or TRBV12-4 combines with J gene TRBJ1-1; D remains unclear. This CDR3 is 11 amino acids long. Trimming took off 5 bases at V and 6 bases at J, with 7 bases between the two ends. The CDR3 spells CASSERAEAFF. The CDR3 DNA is TGTGCCAGCAGTGAGAGGGCTGAAGCTTTCTTT.

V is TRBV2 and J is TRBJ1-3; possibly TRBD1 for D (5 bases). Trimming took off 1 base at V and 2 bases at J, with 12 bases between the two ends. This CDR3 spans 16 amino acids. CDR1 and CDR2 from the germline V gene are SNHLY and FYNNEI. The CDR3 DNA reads TGTGCCAGCAGTGAAGTTCAGGCAGGGACTGGAAACACCATATATTTT. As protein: CASSEVQAGTGNTIYF.

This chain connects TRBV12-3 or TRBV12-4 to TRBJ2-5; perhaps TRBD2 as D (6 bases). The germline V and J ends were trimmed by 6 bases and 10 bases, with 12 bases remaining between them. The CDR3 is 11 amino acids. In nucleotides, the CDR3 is TGTGCCAGCAGCCACGCCGGGGGCCAGTACTTC. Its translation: CASSHAGGQYF.

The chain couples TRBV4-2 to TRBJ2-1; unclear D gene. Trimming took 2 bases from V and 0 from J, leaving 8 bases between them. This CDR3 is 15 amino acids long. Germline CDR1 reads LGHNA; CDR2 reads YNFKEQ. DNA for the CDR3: TGTGCCAGCAGCCAAAATCAGCCCTCCTACAATGAGCAGTTCTTC. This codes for CASSQNQPSYNEQFF.

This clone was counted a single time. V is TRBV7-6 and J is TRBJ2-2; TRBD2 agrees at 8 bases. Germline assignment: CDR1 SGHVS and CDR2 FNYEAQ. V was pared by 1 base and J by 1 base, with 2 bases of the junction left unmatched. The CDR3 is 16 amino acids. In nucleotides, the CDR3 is TGTGCCAGCAGCTTAGGTGCGGGGGGGAACACCGGGGAGCTGTTTTTT. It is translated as CASSLGAGGNTGELFF.

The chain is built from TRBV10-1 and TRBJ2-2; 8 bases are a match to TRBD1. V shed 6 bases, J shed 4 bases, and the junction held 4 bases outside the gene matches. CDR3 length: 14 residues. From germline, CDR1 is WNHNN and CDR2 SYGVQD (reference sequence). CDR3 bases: TGCGCCAGCAGGACAGGGGAAGGCACCGGGGAGCTGTTTTTT. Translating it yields CASRTGEGTGELFF.

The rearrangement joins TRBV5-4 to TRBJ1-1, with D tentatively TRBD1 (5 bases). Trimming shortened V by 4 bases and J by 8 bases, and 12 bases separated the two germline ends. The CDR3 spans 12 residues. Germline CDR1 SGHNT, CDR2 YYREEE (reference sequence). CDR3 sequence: CASSLGVSEAFF. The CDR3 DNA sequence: TGTGCCAGCAGCCTAGGGGTTTCGGAAGCTTTCTTT.

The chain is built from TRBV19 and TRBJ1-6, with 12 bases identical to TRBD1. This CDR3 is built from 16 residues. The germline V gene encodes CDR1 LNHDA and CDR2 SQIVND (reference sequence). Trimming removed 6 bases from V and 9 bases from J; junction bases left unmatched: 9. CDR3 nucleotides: TGTGCCAGTAGGGACCGGGACAGGGGGCTTATTTCACCCCTCCACTTT. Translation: CASRDRDRGLISPLHF.

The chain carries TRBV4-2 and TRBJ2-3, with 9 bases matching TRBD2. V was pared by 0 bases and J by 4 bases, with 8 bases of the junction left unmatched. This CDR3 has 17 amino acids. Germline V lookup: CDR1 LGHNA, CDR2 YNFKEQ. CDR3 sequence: CASSQDPASGEADTQYF. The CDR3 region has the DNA TGTGCCAGCAGCCAAGATCCCGCTAGCGGGGAGGCAGATACGCAGTATTTT.

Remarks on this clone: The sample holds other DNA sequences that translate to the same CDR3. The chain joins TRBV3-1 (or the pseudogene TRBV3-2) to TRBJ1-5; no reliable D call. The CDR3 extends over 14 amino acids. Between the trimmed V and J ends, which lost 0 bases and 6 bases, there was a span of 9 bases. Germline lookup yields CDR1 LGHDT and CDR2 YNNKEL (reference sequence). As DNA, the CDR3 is TGTGCCAGCAGCCAAGATCCCCGGGTTCAGCCCCAGCATTTT. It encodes CASSQDPRVQPQHF.

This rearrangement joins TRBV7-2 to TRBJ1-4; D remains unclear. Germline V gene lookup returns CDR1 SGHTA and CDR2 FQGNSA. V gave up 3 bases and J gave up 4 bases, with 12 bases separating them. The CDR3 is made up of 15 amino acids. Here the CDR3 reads CASSLSYRSNEKLFF. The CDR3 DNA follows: TGTGCCAGCAGCTTGTCTTACAGAAGTAATGAAAAACTGTTTTTT.

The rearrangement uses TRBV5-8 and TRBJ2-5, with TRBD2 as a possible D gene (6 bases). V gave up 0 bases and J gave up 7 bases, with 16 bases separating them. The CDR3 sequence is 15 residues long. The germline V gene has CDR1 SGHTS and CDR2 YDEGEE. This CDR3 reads CASSLAGGPLRTQYF. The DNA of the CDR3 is TGTGCCAGCAGCTTGGCCGGGGGTCCCCTCAGGACCCAGTACTTC.

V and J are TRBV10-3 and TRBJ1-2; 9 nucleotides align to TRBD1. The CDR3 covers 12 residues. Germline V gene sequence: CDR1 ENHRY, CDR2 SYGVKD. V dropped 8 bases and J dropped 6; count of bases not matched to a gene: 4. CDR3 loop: CAIEDRGNGYTF. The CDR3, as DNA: TGTGCCATCGAAGACAGGGGGAATGGCTACACCTTC.

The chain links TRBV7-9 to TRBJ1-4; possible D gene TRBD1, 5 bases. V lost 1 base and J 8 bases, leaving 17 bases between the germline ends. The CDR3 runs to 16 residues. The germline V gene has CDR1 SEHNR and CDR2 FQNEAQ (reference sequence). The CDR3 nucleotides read TGTGCCAGCAGCTTAGTAATGGGGCCGGGCCGCGAAAAACTGTTTTTT. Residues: CASSLVMGPGREKLFF. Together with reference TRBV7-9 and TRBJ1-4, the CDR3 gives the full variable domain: DTGVSQNPRHKITKRGQNVTFRCDPISEHNRLYWYRQTLGQGPEFLTYFQNEAQLEKSRLLSDRFSAERPKGSFSTLEIQRTEQGDSAMYLCASSLVMGPGREKLFFGSGTQLSVL.

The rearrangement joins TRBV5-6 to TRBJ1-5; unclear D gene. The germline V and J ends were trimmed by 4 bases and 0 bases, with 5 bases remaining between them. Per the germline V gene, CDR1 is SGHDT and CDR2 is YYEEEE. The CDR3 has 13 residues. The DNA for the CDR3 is TGTGCCAGCAGCCTTTTTAGCAATCAGCCCCAGCATTTT. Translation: CASSLFSNQPQHF.

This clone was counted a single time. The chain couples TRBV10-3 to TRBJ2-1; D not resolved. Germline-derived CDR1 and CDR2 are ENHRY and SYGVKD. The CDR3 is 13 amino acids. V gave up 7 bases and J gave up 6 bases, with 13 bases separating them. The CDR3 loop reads CAITPSSGNEQFF. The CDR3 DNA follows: TGTGCCATCACCCCTTCCTCGGGCAATGAGCAGTTCTTC.

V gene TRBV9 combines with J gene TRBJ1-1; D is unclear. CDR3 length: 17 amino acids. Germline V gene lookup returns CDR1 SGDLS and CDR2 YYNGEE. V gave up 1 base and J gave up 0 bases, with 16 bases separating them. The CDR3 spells CASSVSSAGRMNTEAFF. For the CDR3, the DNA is TGTGCCAGCAGCGTAAGTAGTGCAGGACGAATGAACACTGAAGCTTTCTTT.

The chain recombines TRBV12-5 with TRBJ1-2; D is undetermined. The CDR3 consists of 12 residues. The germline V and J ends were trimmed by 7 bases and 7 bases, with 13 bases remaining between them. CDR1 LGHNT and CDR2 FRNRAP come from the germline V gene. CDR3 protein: CASAGSLPGYTF. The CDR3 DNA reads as TGTGCTAGTGCGGGATCGCTTCCTGGCTACACCTTC.

In DNA, the CDR3 is TGTGCCAGCAGCCCTAGGACAGGGGACGGAAACACCGGGGAGCTGTTTTTT. Translating it yields CASSPRTGDGNTGELFF. The V call is TRBV5-4, the J call TRBJ2-2; 9 positions agree with TRBD1. V lost 4 bases to trimming and J lost 2 bases; unmatched junction nucleotides: 9. CDR1 is SGHNT, CDR2 YYREEE, per germline (reference sequence). This CDR3 comprises 17 residues. Supplemented by reference TRBV5-4 and TRBJ2-2, the full variable domain reads ETGVTQSPTHLIKTRGQQVTLRCSSQSGHNTVSWYQQALGQGPQFIFQYYREEENGRGNFPPRFSGLQFPNYSSELNVNALELDDSALYLCASSPRTGDGNTGELFFGEGSRLTVL.

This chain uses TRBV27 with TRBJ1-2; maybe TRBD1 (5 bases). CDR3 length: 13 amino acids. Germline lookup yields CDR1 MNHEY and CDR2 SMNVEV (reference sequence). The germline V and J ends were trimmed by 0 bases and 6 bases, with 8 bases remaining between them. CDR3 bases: TGTGCCAGCAGTTTATCAGGGGCTCATGGCTACACCTTC. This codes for CASSLSGAHGYTF.

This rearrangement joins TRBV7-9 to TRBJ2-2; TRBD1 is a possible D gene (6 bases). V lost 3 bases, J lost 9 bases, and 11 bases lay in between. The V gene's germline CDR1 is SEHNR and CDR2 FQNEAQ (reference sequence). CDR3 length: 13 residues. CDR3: CASSLTGPRELFF. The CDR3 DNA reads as TGTGCCAGCAGCTTGACAGGTCCCCGGGAGCTGTTTTTT.

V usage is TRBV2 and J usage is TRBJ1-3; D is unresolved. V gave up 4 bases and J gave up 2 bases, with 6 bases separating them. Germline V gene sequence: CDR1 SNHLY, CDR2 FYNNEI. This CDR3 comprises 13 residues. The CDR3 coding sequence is TGTGCCAGCAGTGCTGACACTGGAAACACCATATATTTT. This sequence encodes CASSADTGNTIYF.

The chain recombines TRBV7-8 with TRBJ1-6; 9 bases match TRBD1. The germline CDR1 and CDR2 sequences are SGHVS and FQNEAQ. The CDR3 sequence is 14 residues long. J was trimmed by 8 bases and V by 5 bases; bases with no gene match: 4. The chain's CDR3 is CASSRDRVDSPLHF. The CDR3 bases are TGTGCCAGCAGCCGGGACAGGGTTGATTCACCCCTCCACTTT.